The 5 T cell receptor beta chains presented below share a single source sample, sequenced in a study of early T cells in non-severe SARS-CoV-2 infection. Each CDR3 protein gets one entry after TCRdb re-called the 5' RACE reads with MiXCR. The sample yields about 81,000 distinct CDR3 sequences, around 6% seen once. The sequenced material came from whole blood. The receptors originated from an adult who was a healthcare worker with PCR-confirmed SARS-CoV-2 infection or an uninfected control (not recorded which).

This clonotype was found many times. The V and J genes are TRBV5-5 and TRBJ1-6; no firm D call. The germline V gene encodes CDR1 SGHKS and CDR2 YYEKEE (reference sequence). The CDR3 sequence is 14 residues long. V was cut by 4 bases and J by 13 bases, with 18 bases left in between. The CDR3 DNA sequence: TGTGCCAGCAGCCCGGGCCCTGTGTCGAGGCCCCTCCACTTT. Translating gives CASSPGPVSRPLHF.

This clonotype showed up many times. The gene calls are TRBV10-3 and TRBJ1-6; D perhaps matches TRBD1 (6 bases). The CDR3 is made up of 14 amino acids. Germline V gene sequence: CDR1 ENHRY, CDR2 SYGVKD. Trimming took 4 bases from V and 4 from J, leaving 8 bases between them. CDR3 in amino acids: CAISAGTYNSPLHF. CDR3 bases: TGTGCCATCAGTGCGGGGACATATAATTCACCCCTCCACTTT.

This clonotype has ten or more counts. The chain couples TRBV6-6 to TRBJ1-5; TRBD1 aligns across 7 bases. The CDR3 extends over 17 amino acids. Trimming cost V 0 bases and J 5 bases; bases outside gene matches: 10. Germline V CDR1 and CDR2: MNHNY, SVGAGI (reference sequence). CDR3: CASSYSKTGAKDQPQHF. CDR3 DNA: TGTGCCAGCAGTTACTCGAAAACAGGGGCTAAGGATCAGCCCCAGCATTTT.

In this sample, this clonotype turned up many times. This sequence joins TRBV7-2 and TRBJ2-6; D may be TRBD2 (5 bases). Deletions cut 3 bases from V and 0 bases from J, with 9 bases between. Germline V gives CDR1 SGHTA, CDR2 FQGNSA. The CDR3 has 16 residues. The CDR3: CASSLSGTSGANVLTF. CDR3 DNA: TGTGCCAGCAGCTTGAGCGGAACCTCTGGGGCCAACGTCCTGACTTTC.

The chain uses TRBV19 and TRBJ2-7, with 7 bases fitting TRBD1. Germline V lookup: CDR1 LNHDA, CDR2 SQIVND (reference sequence). This CDR3 is 13 amino acids long. J lost 6 bases, V lost 3 bases, and 5 bases had no gene match. CDR3 sequence (DNA): TGTGCCAGTAGTATCAAGGGGGCACGCGAGCAGTACTTC. Protein product: CASSIKGAREQYF. The full variable domain, rest sourced from reference TRBV19 and TRBJ2-7, is DGGITQSPKYLFRKEGQNVTLSCEQNLNHDAMYWYRQDPGQGLRLIYYSQIVNDFQKGDIAEGYSVSREKKESFPLTVTSAQKNPTAFYLCASSIKGAREQYFGPGTRLTVT.